These 21 T cell receptor beta chains share one sample of origin, sequenced in a study of cytomegalovirus exposure and HLA in healthy donors. The PCR made use of 60 Vbeta and 13 Jbeta primers. Clones were sequenced by immunoSEQ multiplex PCR, and TCRdb holds only the in-frame ones, with some missing. The sample consists of about 160,000 clones, about 80% of them appearing once. Sequenced input: PBMCs. These receptors were obtained from a man over 45 in good health and CMV-seropositive.

This chain links TRBV5-5 with TRBJ2-5; TRBD1 matches 12 bases. TRBJ2-7 matches the DNA end more closely, so the J call is doubtful. The CDR3 is made up of 14 amino acids. CDR1 is SGHKS, CDR2 YYEKEE, per germline (reference sequence). The CDR3 sequence is CASSWGQGANEQYF. In DNA, the CDR3 is TGTGCCAGCAGCTGGGGACAGGGGGCCAACGAGCAGTACTTC.

The rearrangement uses TRBV10-2 and TRBJ2-5; 9 nucleotides align to TRBD2. Matching the DNA end better, TRBJ2-7 makes the J call doubtful. This CDR3 is built from 17 residues. Per the germline V gene, CDR1 is WSHSY and CDR2 is SAAADI. The CDR3 sequence is CASSMGRGGPKLDEQYF. In DNA, the CDR3 is TGCGCCAGCAGTATGGGGCGGGGGGGCCCAAAACTTGACGAGCAGTACTTC.

The CDR3 DNA follows: TGTGCCATCAGTGGGACAGACCATGGCTACACCTTC. Translating it yields CAISGTDHGYTF. This chain connects TRBV10-3 to TRBJ1-2, with D perhaps TRBD1 (6 bases). Germline-derived CDR1 and CDR2 are ENHRY and SYGVKD. The V gene lost 4 bases and the J gene lost 6 bases, with 9 bases spanning the gap. This CDR3 comprises 12 residues.

This clone showed up just once. The chain carries TRBV18 and TRBJ1-3; no reliable D call. CDR3 length equals 16 residues. The germline gives CDR1 KGHSH, CDR2 LQKENI. V lost 0 bases to trimming and J lost 0 bases, with 9 bases between them. The CDR3 DNA reads as TGTGCCAGCTCACCACCAGGCGGATACTCTGGAAACACCATATATTTT. Amino acid sequence: CASSPPGGYSGNTIYF.

This chain connects TRBV5-8 to TRBJ1-3; D remains unclear. V lost 4 bases and J 4 bases, leaving 9 bases between the germline ends. The CDR3 length is 13 residues. From germline, CDR1 is SGHTS and CDR2 YDEGEE. The CDR3: CASSPRAGNTIYF. CDR3 nucleotides: TGTGCCAGCAGCCCGAGGGCCGGAAACACCATATATTTT.

The CDR3 region has the DNA TGTGCTAGTGGAGAGGGGGGGTATCCTACCGGGGAGCTGTTTTTT. Translating it yields CASGEGGYPTGELFF. The chain carries TRBV12-5 and TRBJ2-2, with TRBD2 as a possible D gene (7 bases). The length of the CDR3 is 15 residues. Trimming removed 6 bases from V and 5 bases from J, with 16 bases in between. Germline CDR1 is LGHNT and CDR2 is FRNRAP.

V and J are TRBV5-1 and TRBJ2-5; 7 bases map to TRBD2. TRBJ2-7 explains the end of the DNA better; the J call may be wrong. The CDR3 runs 14 residues. Germline V CDR1 and CDR2: SGHRS, YFSETQ. In DNA form, the CDR3 reads TGCGCCAGCAGCTCGCGGGGGTCTGACTACGAGCAGTACTTC. Amino acids: CASSSRGSDYEQYF.

This clone occurred once. No conserved phenylalanine or tryptophan is present at the end of the CDR3, so a read error is the likely explanation. The rearrangement links TRBV9 to TRBJ2-7; 9 nucleotides align to TRBD1. Germline V gives CDR1 SGDLS, CDR2 YYNGEE. The CDR3 is 15 amino acids. With 2 bases clipped from V and 3 bases from J, the junction kept 6 bases outside the gene matches. This CDR3 reads CASSVGQGQGYEQYL. The CDR3 DNA is TGTGCCAGCAGCGTCGGACAGGGGCAAGGCTACGAGCAGTACCTC.

The genes are TRBV2 and TRBJ1-2; 7 bases line up with TRBD1. Germline V gene data show CDR1 as SNHLY and CDR2 as FYNNEI. V was clipped by 7 bases and J by 2 bases; unmatched bases: 7. The CDR3 is 14 residues long. The CDR3 nucleotides read TGTGCCAGCACAAGGGACAGATCAAACTATGGCTACACCTTC. Translated, it gives CASTRDRSNYGYTF.

This clone was found a few times. V usage is TRBV5-6 and J usage is TRBJ1-1, with D tentatively TRBD1 (5 bases). Germline V gene data show CDR1 as SGHDT and CDR2 as YYEEEE. The CDR3 covers 15 residues. Between the trimmed V and J ends, which lost 5 bases and 0 bases, there was a span of 14 bases. CDR3 DNA: TGTGCCAGCAGTTGGGGGGGGTTTCTGAACACTGAAGCTTTCTTT. Protein: CASSWGGFLNTEAFF.

The rearrangement uses TRBV23-1 and TRBJ2-7; TRBD1 matches at 8 bases. TRBV23-1 is annotated as an ORF whose role is uncertain. The ends lost 2 bases at V and 2 bases at J; junction bases unmatched: 2. This CDR3 is built from 14 residues. The CDR3 DNA reads as TGCGCCAGCAGTCAAAAGACAGGGGCCTACGAGCAGTACTTC. Translation: CASSQKTGAYEQYF.

V gene TRBV28 combines with J gene TRBJ2-4; 7 nucleotides match TRBD1. The germline V gene has CDR1 MDHEN and CDR2 SYDVKM. V shed 4 bases, J shed 0 bases, and the junction held 6 bases outside the gene matches. CDR3 length equals 16 residues. This CDR3 is CASSYRGQVAKNIQYF. CDR3 DNA: TGTGCCAGCAGTTATCGAGGACAGGTAGCCAAAAACATTCAGTACTTC.

The chain is built from TRBV6-5 and TRBJ1-1, with 8 bases fitting TRBD1. The trim removed 4 bases at V and 2 bases at J, leaving 3 bases unmatched. Germline CDR1 is MNHEY and CDR2 is SVGAGI. This CDR3 region has 14 residues. The CDR3 is CASSLAGGNTEAFF. The CDR3 DNA reads TGTGCCAGCAGTTTGGCAGGGGGCAACACTGAAGCTTTCTTT.

To note about this clone: A junction end diverges from the germline sequence, so it may reflect a read error. The chain links TRBV5-1 to TRBJ1-5; D is undetermined. The CDR3 spans 16 residues. Germline CDR1 reads SGHRS; CDR2 reads YFSETQ. CDR3 coding DNA: TGCGCCAGCAGCCCAATTCGGCCCGATAGCAATCGGCCCCAGCATTTT. Its translation: CASSPIRPDSNRPQHF. Full variable domain (remainder filled in from reference TRBV5-1 and TRBJ1-5): KAGVTQTPRYLIKTRGQQVTLSCSPISGHRSVSWYQQTPGQGLQFLFEYFSETQRNKGNFPGRFSGRQFSNSRSEMNVSTLELGDSALYLCASSPIRPDSNRPQHFGDGTRLSIL.

The chain employs TRBV5-6 and TRBJ1-1; D uncertain. With 5 bases removed from V and 1 base from J, the gap between germline ends came to 9 bases. The germline gives CDR1 SGHDT, CDR2 YYEEEE. The CDR3 consists of 13 residues. The CDR3 DNA reads as TGTGCCAGCAGACAACCTCCGAACACTGAAGCTTTCTTT. Residues: CASRQPPNTEAFF.

The chain couples TRBV6-5 to TRBJ1-2, with D hard to call. This CDR3 has 14 amino acids. CDR1 is MNHEY, CDR2 SVGAGI, per germline. The V gene lost 7 bases and the J gene lost 6 bases, with 18 bases spanning the gap. The CDR3 DNA reads TGTGCCAGCATATCCCACCGGAGCCAGAATGGCTACACCTTC. Its protein product is CASISHRSQNGYTF.

The V gene is TRBV14, the J gene TRBJ2-7, with D unresolved. CDR1 and CDR2 from the germline V gene are SGHDN and FVKESK. Trimming left V 1 base short and J 8 bases short, with 6 bases between. The CDR3 consists of 11 residues. DNA for the CDR3: TGTGCCAGCAGCCAAGTGGGCCAGCAGTACTTC. Translated: CASSQVGQQYF.

CDR3 in DNA: TGTGCCAGCAGCTTAGAGAGCGAGCAGTACTTC. It specifies CASSLESEQYF. The chain joins TRBV5-6 to TRBJ2-7; the D is unclear. V lost 2 bases and J lost 6, with 6 bases in between. Germline V gene data show CDR1 as SGHDT and CDR2 as YYEEEE. CDR3 size: 11 residues. The whole variable domain, remainder taken from reference TRBV5-6 and TRBJ2-7, is DAGVTQSPTHLIKTRGQQVTLRCSPKSGHDTVSWYQQALGQGPQFIFQYYEEEERQRGNFPDRFSGHQFPNYSSELNVNALLLGDSALYLCASSLESEQYFGPGTRLTVT.

This chain connects TRBV5-6 to TRBJ1-3; maybe TRBD1 (5 bases). Germline loops: CDR1 SGHDT, CDR2 YYEEEE. V was clipped by 5 bases and J by 0 bases, with 12 bases between them. The CDR3 spans 15 residues. The CDR3 nucleotides read TGTGCCAGCAGTCAAGGGGCAGCCTCTGGAAACACCATATATTTT. It encodes CASSQGAASGNTIYF.

This rearrangement joins TRBV7-8 to TRBJ1-1, with a tentative D call TRBD1 (5 bases). V dropped 4 bases and J dropped 1 base, with 7 bases sitting between them. Germline V CDR1 and CDR2: SGHVS, FQNEAQ. CDR3 size: 13 residues. Here the CDR3 reads CASSSGPNTEAFF. The CDR3 bases are TGTGCCAGCAGCTCAGGGCCGAACACTGAAGCTTTCTTT. Looking up the rest from reference TRBV7-8 and TRBJ1-1 gives the full variable domain: GAGVSQSPRYKVAKRGQDVALRCDPISGHVSLFWYQQALGQGPEFLTYFQNEAQLDKSGLPSDRFFAERPEGSVSTLKIQRTQQEDSAVYLCASSSGPNTEAFFGQGTRLTVV.

In DNA, the CDR3 is TGTGCTGGCACTAACAGGGGTATTGAGGAGCTGTTTTTT. This gives the protein CAGTNRGIEELFF. V and J are TRBV7-2 and TRBJ2-2; 7 positions agree with TRBD1. The CDR3 spans 13 residues. Germline loops: CDR1 SGHTA, CDR2 FQGNSA.